Following are 5 T cell receptor beta chains from one sample sequenced in a study of identical twins. From the 5' RACE reads, TCRdb called clonotypes with MiXCR, one entry per CDR3 protein. The top ten clones hold around 3.4% of a sample with around 240,000 distinct CDR3 sequences, 5.5% to 7% of them seen once. This same sample was also taken into another study, of yellow fever vaccine responses in identical twins.

The material sequenced was memory (CD45RO+) T cells sorted from blood. The receptors stem from a young woman in good health.

This clonotype was found a few times. J is TRBJ1-5 and V is TRBV3-1, with D possibly being TRBD1 (6 bases). Trimming removed 1 base from V and 2 bases from J, with 9 bases in between. The CDR3 extends over 15 amino acids. Germline V gene lookup returns CDR1 LGHDT and CDR2 YNNKEL (reference sequence). CDR3 region: CASSQGGHGNQPQHF. The CDR3 DNA is TGTGCCAGCAGCCAAGGGGGGCACGGCAATCAGCCCCAGCATTTT.

This clonotype was seen repeatedly, ten times or more. The CDR3 loop is CASKTAGQGLDTQYF. The DNA of the CDR3 is TGTGCCAGCAAAACAGCGGGACAGGGCCTTGATACGCAGTATTTT. The chain has TRBV2 and TRBJ2-3; TRBD1 matches 9 bases. The CDR3 loop spans 15 amino acids. Per the germline V gene, CDR1 is SNHLY and CDR2 is FYNNEI. The junction had 11 bases not matched to a gene; V was cut back by 7 bases and J by 6 bases.

The sample holds many counts of this clonotype. The chain is built from TRBV20-1 and TRBJ2-7; D gene unclear. The CDR3 runs to 12 residues. V lost 3 bases to trimming and J lost 3 bases, with 9 bases between them. Germline CDR1 DFQATT, CDR2 SNEGSKA (reference sequence). CDR3 amino acids: CSARDRYYEQYV. The CDR3 DNA sequence: TGCAGTGCTAGGGACCGCTACTACGAGCAGTACGTC.

This clonotype was observed a handful of times. The V call is TRBV5-1, the J call TRBJ2-5, with 10 bases fitting TRBD2. CDR1 SGHRS and CDR2 YFSETQ come from the germline V gene. The CDR3 has 15 residues. Trimming took 4 bases from V and 2 from J; bases not matched to a gene: 5. CDR3: CASSPGLADQETQYF. The CDR3 DNA reads TGCGCCAGCAGCCCAGGACTAGCGGATCAAGAGACCCAGTACTTC. The variable domain in full, completed from reference TRBV5-1 and TRBJ2-5, reads KAGVTQTPRYLIKTRGQQVTLSCSPISGHRSVSWYQQTPGQGLQFLFEYFSETQRNKGNFPGRFSGRQFSNSRSEMNVSTLELGDSALYLCASSPGLADQETQYFGPGTRLLVL.

This clonotype turned up a few times. This chain links TRBV11-3 with TRBJ2-5, with 9 bases aligning to TRBD1. With V trimmed by 4 bases and J by 1 base, 4 bases remained unmatched. The germline CDR1 and CDR2 sequences are SGHNT and YENEEA. The length of the CDR3 is 15 residues. CDR3 DNA: TGTGCCAGCAGCTCGGGACAGGGCTCCCAAGAGACCCAGTACTTC. Protein: CASSSGQGSQETQYF.